Presented here are 15 T cell receptor beta chains from one specimen sequenced in a study of cytomegalovirus exposure and HLA in healthy donors. The PCR contained 60 Vbeta and 13 Jbeta primers. Profiling relied on immunoSEQ multiplex PCR, and the TCRdb table lists in-frame clones only, not all of them. Of about 120,000 clones in the sample, about 80% were seen once. Sequencing used PBMCs. These TCRs come from a female donor in good health and CMV-seronegative.

CDR3 DNA sequence: TGTGCCAGTAGTACTCCTCTACAGGGACCAAAATCCTACGAGCAGTACTTC. Its translation is CASSTPLQGPKSYEQYF. This sequence joins TRBV19 and TRBJ2-7, with TRBD1 as a possible D gene (6 bases). This CDR3 is built from 17 residues. V was pared by 4 bases and J by 1 base, with 20 bases between. Germline loops: CDR1 LNHDA, CDR2 SQIVND (reference sequence).

The chain has TRBV18 and TRBJ2-3; 12 positions agree with TRBD2. The CDR3 loop spans 16 amino acids. The germline CDR1 and CDR2 sequences are KGHSH and LQKENI. Trimming removed 5 bases from V and 5 bases from J; junction bases left unmatched: 8. In DNA, the CDR3 is TGTGCCAGCTCAAATCTAGCGGGGGGGCCTTTAGATACGCAGTATTTT. Translation: CASSNLAGGPLDTQYF.

The chain combines TRBV5-5 with TRBJ2-2; D perhaps matches TRBD1 (5 bases). The CDR3 length is 14 residues. Germline values: CDR1 SGHKS, CDR2 YYEKEE (reference sequence). The V gene lost 5 bases and the J gene lost 1 base, with 9 bases spanning the gap. CDR3 nucleotide sequence: TGTGCCAGCAGGACTGGACAGAACACCGGGGAGCTGTTTTTT. Translating gives CASRTGQNTGELFF.

The chain links TRBV7-2 to TRBJ2-3; D perhaps matches TRBD2 (6 bases). The CDR3 consists of 15 residues. The V end lost 4 bases, the J end lost 2 bases, and 13 bases lay between the germline ends. Germline-derived CDR1 and CDR2 are SGHTA and FQGNSA. CDR3 amino acids: CASSSQLAPTDTQYF. The DNA for the CDR3 is TGTGCCAGCAGCTCACAACTAGCTCCCACAGATACGCAGTATTTT. The variable domain in full, with the rest retrieved from reference TRBV7-2 and TRBJ2-3, is GAGVSQSPSNKVTEKGKDVELRCDPISGHTALYWYRQSLGQGLEFLIYFQGNSAPDKSGLPSDRFSAERTGGSVSTLTIQRTQQEDSAVYLCASSSQLAPTDTQYFGPGTRLTVL.

Only one count was recorded for this clone. Here the CDR3 DNA reads TGTGCCAGCAGCTTAACCCCAGGGGTAGCGAACACCGGGGAGCTGTTTTTT. Residues: CASSLTPGVANTGELFF. The chain carries TRBV7-3 and TRBJ2-2; the D gene is possibly TRBD1 (6 bases). This CDR3 comprises 17 residues. CDR1 and CDR2 (germline): SGHTA, FQGTGA. V lost 0 bases and J 0 bases, leaving 11 bases between the germline ends.

The chain couples TRBV13 to TRBJ2-3; 11 nucleotides align to TRBD1. Germline assignment: CDR1 PRHDT and CDR2 FYEKMQ (reference sequence). The J segment lost 4 bases and the V segment lost 5 bases, leaving 2 bases of the junction unmatched. This CDR3 comprises 14 residues. The CDR3 here is CASSPGQGADTQYF. CDR3 bases: TGTGCCAGCAGCCCGGGACAGGGGGCAGATACGCAGTATTTT. The variable domain in full, completed from reference TRBV13 and TRBJ2-3, reads AAGVIQSPRHLIKEKRETATLKCYPIPRHDTVYWYQQGPGQDPQFLISFYEKMQSDKGSIPDRFSAQQFSDYHSELNMSSLELGDSALYFCASSPGQGADTQYFGPGTRLTVL.

This chain connects TRBV6-5 to TRBJ1-3; the match to TRBD1 covers 7 bases. This CDR3 region has 12 residues. The V gene's germline CDR1 is MNHEY and CDR2 SVGAGI. V lost 6 bases and J lost 9; bases outside the gene matches: 5. This CDR3 reads CASRGAGGTIYF. The CDR3 region has the DNA TGTGCCAGCAGGGGGGCAGGGGGCACCATATATTTT.

The rearrangement uses TRBV9 and TRBJ2-1; a possible D gene is TRBD1 (6 bases). Trimming removed 3 bases from V and 4 bases from J, with 11 bases in between. From germline, CDR1 is SGDLS and CDR2 YYNGEE. CDR3 size: 14 residues. The CDR3 is CASSGTDLYNEQFF. Here the CDR3 DNA reads TGTGCCAGCAGCGGGACAGACCTTTACAATGAGCAGTTCTTC.

V and J are TRBV6-5 and TRBJ1-5, with TRBD1 matching over 9 bases. The germline V gene has CDR1 MNHEY and CDR2 SVGAGI. The CDR3 consists of 14 residues. V dropped 7 bases and J dropped 3; count of bases not matched to a gene: 4. The CDR3 coding sequence is TGTGCCAGCACCGGGGACAGGGCCAATCAGCCCCAGCATTTT. This encodes CASTGDRANQPQHF.

The CDR3 reads CASRFRVVHQPQHF. The CDR3 nucleotides are TGTGCCAGCAGGTTCAGGGTTGTGCATCAGCCCCAGCATTTT. V and J are TRBV6-6 and TRBJ1-5; D is possibly TRBD1 (5 bases). V lost 6 bases, J lost 5 bases, and 14 bases lay in between. This CDR3 has 14 residues. Per germline, CDR1 MNHNY and CDR2 SVGAGI (reference sequence).

The CDR3 DNA reads as TGTGCCGTGGGGCAGGGGAACACTGAAGCTTTCTTT. Translating gives CAVGQGNTEAFF. The chain joins TRBV11-2 to TRBJ1-1; a possible D gene is TRBD1 (5 bases). Trimming removed 11 bases from V and 1 base from J, with 11 bases in between. The CDR3 consists of 12 residues. The V gene's germline CDR1 is SGHAT and CDR2 FQNNGV.

The J gene is TRBJ2-1, the V gene TRBV7-2, with 10 bases fitting TRBD1. The CDR3 is 15 residues long. Per germline, CDR1 SGHTA and CDR2 FQGNSA. The trim removed 1 base at V and 8 bases at J, leaving 5 bases unmatched. The CDR3 DNA follows: TGTGCCAGCAGCTTAGTGGGGACAGGGGTCCATGAGCAGTTCTTC. Its translation: CASSLVGTGVHEQFF. Supplemented by reference TRBV7-2 and TRBJ2-1, the full variable domain reads GAGVSQSPSNKVTEKGKDVELRCDPISGHTALYWYRQSLGQGLEFLIYFQGNSAPDKSGLPSDRFSAERTGGSVSTLTIQRTQQEDSAVYLCASSLVGTGVHEQFFGPGTRLTVL.

The chain uses TRBV19 and TRBJ2-1; a possible D gene is TRBD2 (6 bases). The CDR3 contains 12 residues. The germline V and J ends were trimmed by 6 bases and 9 bases, with 12 bases remaining between them. Per germline, CDR1 LNHDA and CDR2 SQIVND (reference sequence). The CDR3, as DNA: TGTGCCAGTAGGCGGGGCGCAAGTGAGCAGTTCTTC. Encoded protein: CASRRGASEQFF.

This clone was observed a handful of times. The chain has TRBV10-3 and TRBJ1-1; D call uncertain. The germline CDR1 and CDR2 sequences are ENHRY and SYGVKD. Trimming took 8 bases from V and 3 from J, leaving 13 bases between them. This CDR3 is built from 13 residues. The CDR3 DNA is TGTGCCATCTCTCGGGGAACGGACACTGAAGCTTTCTTT. Translated, it gives CAISRGTDTEAFF.

The V call is TRBV18, the J call TRBJ1-5; tentative D call: TRBD1 (5 bases). Trimming took off 4 bases at V and 6 bases at J, with 13 bases between the two ends. Germline V gives CDR1 KGHSH, CDR2 LQKENI. This CDR3 contains 14 residues. For the CDR3, the DNA is TGTGCCAGCTCACAATCGGGGGTAGGTCAGCCCCAGCATTTT. Its translation: CASSQSGVGQPQHF.